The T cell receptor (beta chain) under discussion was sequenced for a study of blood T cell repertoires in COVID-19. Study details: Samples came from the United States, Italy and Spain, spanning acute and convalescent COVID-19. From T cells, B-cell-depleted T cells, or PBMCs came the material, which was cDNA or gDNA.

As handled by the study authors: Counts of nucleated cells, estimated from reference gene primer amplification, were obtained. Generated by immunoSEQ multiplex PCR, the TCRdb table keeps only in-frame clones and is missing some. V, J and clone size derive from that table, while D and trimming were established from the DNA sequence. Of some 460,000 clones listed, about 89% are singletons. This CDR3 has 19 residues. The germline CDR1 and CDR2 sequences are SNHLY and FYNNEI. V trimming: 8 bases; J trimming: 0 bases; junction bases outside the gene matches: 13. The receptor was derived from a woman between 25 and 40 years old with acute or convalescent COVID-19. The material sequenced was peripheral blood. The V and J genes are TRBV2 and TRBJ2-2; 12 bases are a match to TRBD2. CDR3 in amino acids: CASGRRMTSGGSNTGELFF. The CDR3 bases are TGTGCCAGCGGCAGGCGAATGACTAGCGGGGGATCGAACACCGGGGAGCTGTTTTTT. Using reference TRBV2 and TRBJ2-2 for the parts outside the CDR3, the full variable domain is EPEVTQTPSHQVTQMGQEVILRCVPISNHLYFYWYRQILGQKVEFLVSFYNNEISEKSEIFDDQFSVERPDGSNFTLKIRSTKLEDSAMYFCASGRRMTSGGSNTGELFFGEGSRLTVL.